A selection of T cell receptor beta chains follows, all from one sample in a study of shared clonotypes between healthy human individuals. Using immunoSEQ multiplex PCR, the repertoire was profiled, and TCRdb retains in-frame clones only, with some absent. The sample shows around 700,000 clones, 60% to 80% of them seen only once. The material sequenced was memory CD4+ T cells sorted from blood. These receptors were collected from a woman aged 30 to 39 in good health. CDR3s include the opening cysteine and the closing phenylalanine or tryptophan. A D gene is named only where the DNA matches it firmly. Clone sizes are given selectively: once, few, many, or a class where the clone is expanded.

once	TRBJ2-3	TRBV6-5	TRBD2	CASSYEAGVRTDTQYF	TGTGCCAGCAGTTACGAAGCGGGAGTACGCACAGATACGCAGTATTTT
NA	TRBJ1-2	TRBV11-2	NA	CASSRGLDYGYTF	TGTGCCAGCAGCCGGGGGCTGGACTATGGCTACACCTTC
NA	TRBJ1-4	TRBV9	NA	CASSPRLSGEKLFF	TGTGCCAGCAGCCCCCGCCTCTCCGGTGAAAAACTGTTTTTT
NA	TRBJ2-3	TRBV29-1	NA	CSVDTDTDTQYF	TGCAGCGTTGATACAGACACAGATACGCAGTATTTT
few	TRBJ2-7	TRBV6-5	NA	CATSMNNPKQYF	TGTGCCACCAGCATGAACAATCCAAAGCAGTACTTC
NA	TRBJ2-1	TRBV30	NA	CAWSPVPDMFNEQFF	TGTGCCTGGAGCCCCGTCCCCGACATGTTCAATGAGCAGTTCTTC
NA	TRBJ2-7	TRBV15	TRBD1	CATSSIDRVSYEQYF	TGTGCCACCAGCAGCATAGACAGGGTCTCCTACGAGCAGTACTTC
NA	TRBJ2-7	TRBV10-2	NA	CASSDLTKNLQGGDEQYF	TGCGCCAGCAGCGACCTTACCAAAAACCTCCAGGGTGGGGACGAGCAGTACTTC
NA	TRBJ2-6	TRBV6-4	TRBD1	CASSRQGFGANVLTF	TGTGCCAGCAGTAGACAGGGTTTCGGGGCCAACGTCCTGACTTTC
NA	TRBJ1-4	TRBV6-1	NA	CASRARGANEKLFF	TGTGCCAGCAGAGCCCGGGGGGCGAATGAAAAACTGTTTTTT
NA	TRBJ2-5	TRBV5-1	NA	CASTRGQAEWETQYF	TGCGCCAGCACCCGGGGGCAGGCGGAGTGGGAGACCCAGTACTTC
NA	TRBJ1-1	TRBV28	NA	CASSTTGGGTEAFF	TGTGCCAGCAGCACAACTGGGGGAGGAACTGAAGCTTTCTTT
NA	TRBJ2-7	TRBV2	NA	CASRTKGDEQYF	TGTGCCAGCAGGACGAAGGGTGATGAGCAGTACTTC
few	TRBJ2-1	TRBV6-4	TRBD2	CASSELAGGPLFF	TGTGCCAGCAGTGAATTAGCGGGAGGGCCTTTGTTCTTC
NA	TRBJ2-7	TRBV30	TRBD2	CAFGLVVTEQYF	TGTGCCTTCGGACTAGTAGTTACCGAGCAGTACTTC
NA	TRBJ1-2	TRBV27	NA	CASNPLGEGTNYGYTF	TGTGCCAGCAATCCCCTCGGGGAGGGGACAAACTATGGCTACACCTTC
NA	TRBJ2-7	TRBV5-5	NA	CASSIERITSVTGEQYF	TGTGCCAGCAGCATTGAGCGTATAACTAGCGTGACAGGGGAGCAGTACTTC
NA	TRBJ2-5	TRBV9	NA	CASSLRGLYQETQYF	TGTGCCAGCAGTCTGAGAGGCCTGTACCAAGAGACCCAGTACTTC
NA	TRBJ2-3	TRBV18	NA	CASSPGRVGTDTQYF	TGTGCCAGCTCACCGGGGCGAGTCGGGACAGATACGCAGTATTTT
NA	TRBJ1-1	TRBV18	TRBD1	CASSPRQGGSTEAFF	TGTGCCAGCTCACCAAGGCAGGGGGGGAGCACTGAAGCTTTCTTT
many	TRBJ1-5	TRBV27	NA	CASSLRDQPQHF	TGTGCCAGCAGCCTCCGGGATCAGCCCCAGCATTTT
NA	TRBJ2-7	TRBV21-1	NA	CASSKVRYQSSYEQYF	TGTGCCAGCAGCAAAGTTCGTTACCAGAGCTCCTACGAGCAGTACTTC
NA	TRBJ2-2	TRBV6-5	NA	CASSYLGELFF	TGTGCCAGCAGTTACCTCGGGGAGCTGTTTTTT
NA	TRBJ1-3	TRBV19	NA	CASMRREHGNTIYF	TGTGCCAGTATGAGGCGAGAACACGGAAACACCATATATTTT
NA	TRBJ2-7	TRBV18	TRBD2	CATSGSQNEQYF	TGTGCCACAAGCGGGAGTCAGAACGAGCAGTACTTC
NA	TRBJ2-5	TRBV25-1	TRBD1	CASSLAGGADFETQYF	TGTGCCAGCAGTTTAGCAGGGGGCGCGGATTTCGAGACCCAGTACTTC
NA	TRBJ2-7	TRBV11-2	NA	CASSLMVAGLASYEQYF	TGTGCCAGCAGCTTGATGGTGGCGGGGTTAGCGTCGTACGAGCAGTACTTC
NA	TRBJ2-3	TRBV7-8	TRBD2	CASSLTTGSGRRLTDTQYF	TGTGCCAGCAGCCTCACCACCGGTAGCGGGAGAAGGTTGACAGATACGCAGTATTTT
NA	TRBJ1-1	TRBV5-6	NA	CASSSTLGDTEAFF	TGTGCCAGCAGCTCAACCCTAGGGGACACTGAAGCTTTCTTT